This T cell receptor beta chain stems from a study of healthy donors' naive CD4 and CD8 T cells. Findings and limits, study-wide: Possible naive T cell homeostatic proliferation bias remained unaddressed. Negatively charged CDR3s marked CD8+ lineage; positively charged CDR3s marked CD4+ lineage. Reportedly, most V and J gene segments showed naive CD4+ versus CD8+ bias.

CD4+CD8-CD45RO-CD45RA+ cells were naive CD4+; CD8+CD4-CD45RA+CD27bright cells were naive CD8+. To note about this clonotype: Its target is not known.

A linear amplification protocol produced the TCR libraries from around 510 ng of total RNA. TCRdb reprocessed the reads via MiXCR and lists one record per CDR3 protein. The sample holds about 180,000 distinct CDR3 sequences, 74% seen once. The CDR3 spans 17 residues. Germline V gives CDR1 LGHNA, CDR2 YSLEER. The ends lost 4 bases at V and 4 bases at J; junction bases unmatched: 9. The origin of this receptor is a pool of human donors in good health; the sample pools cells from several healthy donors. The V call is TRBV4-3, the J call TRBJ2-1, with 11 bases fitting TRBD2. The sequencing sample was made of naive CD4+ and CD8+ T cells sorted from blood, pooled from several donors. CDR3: CASSPQTSGSSYNEQFF. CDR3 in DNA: TGCGCCAGCAGCCCTCAAACTAGCGGGAGTTCTTACAATGAGCAGTTCTTC.